In its sample, the clone carrying this T cell receptor (beta chain) was seen once. Its antigen remains unknown. These data are taken from a study of cytomegalovirus exposure and HLA in healthy donors. Across the whole study: The roughly 670 first-cohort repertoires and the 95 to 150 validation repertoires shared the same platform, a later analysis reported. Findings of the study overall: Associated with cytomegalovirus, according to the listing, were 150 to 200 TCR beta chains. Confirmation was obtained in vitro that a few CMV-associated chains are specific for CMV antigens.

CDR3 size: 14 residues. Profiling relied on immunoSEQ multiplex PCR, and the TCRdb table lists in-frame clones only, not all of them. The sample has about 220,000 clones; around 90% are singletons. The sequence derives from a woman younger than 35 in good health and CMV-seronegative. The rearrangement links TRBV21-1 to TRBJ1-5. TRBV21-1 is deemed a pseudogene. Sequencing was performed on PBMCs. The CDR3 is CASSTGILNQPQHF. DNA for the CDR3: TGTGCCAGCAGCACCGGGATCCTCAATCAGCCCCAGCATTTT.